Reported below is one T cell receptor beta chain. What it recognizes is unknown. Profiled with immunoSEQ multiplex PCR; TCRdb holds only in-frame clones, not every one. Found here are under 150,000 clones, around 87% of them singletons; the top ten hold roughly 9%. Donors were drawn from the approximately 130-subject validation cohort, separate from the approximately 670-subject first cohort. The CDR3 loop spans 14 amino acids. Unmatched junction bases numbered 5, after V lost 5 bases and J lost 5 bases. Germline V lookup: CDR1 MNHNS, CDR2 SASEGT. This sample is drawn from a study of cytomegalovirus exposure and HLA in healthy donors. The study, taken as a whole, reports: Usually a TCR sequence was rare, but some public TCRs were found in many donors. 164 TCR beta chains were listed as cytomegalovirus-associated.

The chain combines TRBV6-1 with TRBJ2-1, with 8 positions matching TRBD2. The TCR originated in a man aged 18-30 years in good health and CMV-seropositive. The sample consisted of PBMCs. This CDR3 is CASSRELADNEQFF. CDR3 DNA sequence: TGTGCCAGCAGTCGGGAACTAGCGGACAATGAGCAGTTCTTC.